Below, 20 T cell receptor beta chains from the same sample are listed, as sequenced in a study of chemoradiotherapy in HPV16-positive cancers. The method was immunoSEQ multiplex PCR; TCRdb's version includes in-frame clones alone and lacks a portion of them. This sample has just under 40,000 clones, with around three quarters found just once. The sample in question was blood, obtained from a patient who underwent chemoradiotherapy. Source of these receptors: a human donor with HPV-associated anogenital cancer.

This rearrangement joins TRBV6-1 to TRBJ2-2; D gene unclear. The ends were cut back, 5 bases at V and 0 bases at J, with 10 bases in the middle. Germline lookup yields CDR1 MNHNS and CDR2 SASEGT. The CDR3 length is 15 residues. The chain's CDR3 is CASSPHQANTGELFF. CDR3 DNA sequence: TGTGCCAGCAGTCCACACCAGGCGAACACCGGGGAGCTGTTTTTT.

This clone was recorded a few times. The chain combines TRBV5-1 with TRBJ2-1; tentatively, D is TRBD1 or TRBD2 (5 bases each). CDR3 length: 14 residues. Germline-derived CDR1 and CDR2 are SGHRS and YFSETQ. The V end was cut by 5 bases, the J end by 15 bases, with 24 bases between. The CDR3 coding sequence is TGCGCCAGCAGTAGTAGCGAGAGAGGGGAAAGAAGGTTCTTC. It codes for CASSSSERGERRFF. Together with reference TRBV5-1 and TRBJ2-1, the CDR3 gives the full variable domain: KAGVTQTPRYLIKTRGQQVTLSCSPISGHRSVSWYQQTPGQGLQFLFEYFSETQRNKGNFPGRFSGRQFSNSRSEMNVSTLELGDSALYLCASSSSERGERRFFGPGTRLTVL.

V is TRBV4-3 and J is TRBJ1-4; D is possibly TRBD1 (6 bases). The V and J ends lost 0 bases and 4 bases respectively, with 9 bases between them. The CDR3 contains 15 residues. Germline CDR1 and CDR2: LGHNA and YSLEER. The CDR3 DNA sequence: TGCGCCAGCAGCCAAGACGCAGGGGATAATGAAAAACTGTTTTTT. Translation gives CASSQDAGDNEKLFF.

The V call is TRBV5-1, the J call TRBJ1-4; the match to TRBD1 covers 7 bases. CDR3 length equals 15 residues. Germline CDR1 reads SGHRS; CDR2 reads YFSETQ. With 1 base clipped from V and 7 bases from J, the junction kept 7 bases outside the gene matches. CDR3 DNA sequence: TGCGCCAGCAGCTTGACCGGGACAGAAGGTGAAAAACTGTTTTTT. It yields the protein CASSLTGTEGEKLFF.

V is TRBV7-7 and J is TRBJ2-3; D is ambiguous. The CDR3 spans 15 residues. Germline assignment: CDR1 SSHAT and CDR2 FNYEAQ (reference sequence). Trimming shortened V by 1 base and J by 0 bases, and 8 bases separated the two germline ends. For the CDR3, the DNA is TGTGCCAGCAGCTTAGGCGCTAGTAGCACAGATACGCAGTATTTT. Translating gives CASSLGASSTDTQYF.

The V and J genes are TRBV5-1 and TRBJ2-5; 9 bases fit TRBD1. The V segment lost 4 bases and the J segment 1 base; nucleotides outside the gene matches: 2. CDR3 size: 14 residues. The germline gives CDR1 SGHRS, CDR2 YFSETQ. The CDR3 is CASSTGQGQETQYF. The CDR3 DNA follows: TGCGCCAGCAGCACGGGACAGGGCCAAGAGACCCAGTACTTC.

The rearrangement joins TRBV5-1 to TRBJ2-2, with 9 bases matching TRBD2. Trimming at V came to 1 base and at J to 5 bases, leaving 6 bases not matched to a gene. The CDR3 loop spans 16 amino acids. Germline assignment: CDR1 SGHRS and CDR2 YFSETQ. The CDR3: CASSLTPSGGTGELFF. As DNA, the CDR3 is TGCGCCAGCAGCTTGACCCCCAGCGGGGGGACCGGGGAGCTGTTTTTT.

The chain employs TRBV29-1 and TRBJ2-5; D call uncertain. The CDR3 runs to 13 residues. Germline CDR1 SQVTM, CDR2 ANQGSEA. V gave up 4 bases and J gave up 2 bases, with 11 bases separating them. CDR3 sequence: CSVVSEAQETQYF. CDR3 nucleotide sequence: TGCAGCGTTGTGAGCGAAGCACAAGAGACCCAGTACTTC.

This clone was detected only a few times. As DNA, the CDR3 is TGTGCCATCATTGGGACAGGGGACGGGTACACCTTC. Translated: CAIIGTGDGYTF. The chain combines TRBV10-3 with TRBJ1-2, with TRBD1 matching over 10 bases. Looked up from germline, CDR1 is ENHRY and CDR2 is SYGVKD. V trimming: 7 bases; J trimming: 11 bases; junction bases outside the gene matches: 7. The CDR3 is made up of 12 amino acids.

V and J are TRBV25-1 and TRBJ1-4; a weak D match, TRBD1 (6 bases). CDR1 is MGHDK, CDR2 SYGVNS, per germline. The V end lost 6 bases, the J end lost 0 bases, and 14 bases lay between the germline ends. The CDR3 is made up of 16 amino acids. The CDR3 DNA is TGTGCCAGCAGCCAGGGGACTCATGCAACTAATGAAAAACTGTTTTTT. Residues: CASSQGTHATNEKLFF.

The chain has TRBV27 and TRBJ2-2; D is uncertain. Looked up from germline, CDR1 is MNHEY and CDR2 is SMNVEV (reference sequence). Trimming took off 5 bases at V and 7 bases at J, with 17 bases between the two ends. The CDR3 totals 15 residues. The CDR3 nucleotides are TGTGCCAGCAGTCCGCTAGGAACGAAGAGCGGGGAGCTGTTTTTT. It yields the protein CASSPLGTKSGELFF.

In this sample, this clone turned up a few times. The chain employs TRBV19 and TRBJ1-6; D is unclear. The CDR3 loop spans 14 amino acids. Trimming removed 9 bases at V and 0 bases at J, with 9 bases between. Germline assignment: CDR1 LNHDA and CDR2 SQIVND (reference sequence). DNA of the CDR3: TGTGCCAGCCCGAACTCCTCCTATAATTCACCCCTCCACTTT. This sequence encodes CASPNSSYNSPLHF.

The chain is built from TRBV6-5 and TRBJ1-1; 9 nucleotides agree with TRBD1. The CDR3 is made up of 14 amino acids. The junction had 3 bases not matched to a gene; V was cut back by 5 bases and J by 2 bases. Germline-derived CDR1 and CDR2 are MNHEY and SVGAGI. In nucleotides, the CDR3 is TGTGCCAGCAGTGAGGGACAGGGAAACACTGAAGCTTTCTTT. This encodes CASSEGQGNTEAFF.

The V and J genes are TRBV5-1 and TRBJ2-2; 9 positions agree with TRBD1. CDR1 and CDR2 from the germline V gene are SGHRS and YFSETQ. Losses at the gene ends were 6 bases for V and 4 bases for J; bases not matched to a gene: 4. The CDR3 is 14 residues long. CDR3 protein: CASTLGQGTGELFF. CDR3 coding DNA: TGCGCCAGCACCCTGGGACAGGGCACCGGGGAGCTGTTTTTT.

The chain combines TRBV10-3 with TRBJ2-1; the D gene is possibly TRBD1 (6 bases). V gave up 2 bases and J gave up 5 bases, with 10 bases separating them. Germline V lookup: CDR1 ENHRY, CDR2 SYGVKD. The CDR3 runs 14 residues. The CDR3 protein is CAISETGFDNEQFF. The CDR3 DNA is TGTGCCATCAGTGAGACAGGGTTCGACAATGAGCAGTTCTTC.

CDR3 sequence (DNA): TGTGCCAGTAGGAACTCGGGGGCCACGAACACCGGGGAGCTGTTTTTT. It encodes CASRNSGATNTGELFF. V and J are TRBV19 and TRBJ2-2; D possibly uses TRBD1 or TRBD2 (6 bases each). This CDR3 comprises 16 residues. Looked up from germline, CDR1 is LNHDA and CDR2 is SQIVND (reference sequence). Trimming removed 6 bases at V and 0 bases at J, with 14 bases between.

The rearrangement links TRBV11-2 to TRBJ2-7; 9 bases map to TRBD1. V was clipped by 5 bases and J by 1 base; unmatched bases: 6. CDR3 length: 15 amino acids. The V gene's germline CDR1 is SGHAT and CDR2 FQNNGV. CDR3 loop: CASSPGTGMSYEQYF. The CDR3 DNA reads as TGTGCCAGCAGCCCCGGGACAGGGATGTCCTACGAGCAGTACTTC.

V usage is TRBV5-1 and J usage is TRBJ2-1; 10 bases agree with TRBD2. CDR1 and CDR2 (germline): SGHRS, YFSETQ. The length of the CDR3 is 18 residues. V was pared by 0 bases and J by 1 base, with 7 bases of the junction left unmatched. CDR3 bases: TGCGCCAGCAGCTTGGTGCTAGCGGGGGACACGTCCTACAATGAGCAGTTCTTC. Its protein is CASSLVLAGDTSYNEQFF.

V gene TRBV11-2 combines with J gene TRBJ1-4; no definite D call. The CDR3 extends over 15 amino acids. The ends were cut back, 5 bases at V and 6 bases at J, with 16 bases in the middle. Germline-derived CDR1 and CDR2 are SGHAT and FQNNGV. The CDR3 loop is CASSPGRDWYEKLFF. DNA for the CDR3: TGTGCCAGCAGCCCTGGCCGGGATTGGTATGAAAAACTGTTTTTT. The full variable domain, rest sourced from reference TRBV11-2 and TRBJ1-4, is EAGVAQSPRYKIIEKRQSVAFWCNPISGHATLYWYQQILGQGPKLLIQFQNNGVVDDSQLPKDRFSAERLKGVDSTLKIQPAKLEDSAVYLCASSPGRDWYEKLFFGSGTQLSVL.

The chain employs TRBV5-1 and TRBJ1-1; D perhaps matches TRBD1 (6 bases). The length of the CDR3 is 14 residues. V was cut by 3 bases and J by 4 bases, with 13 bases left in between. Per the germline V gene, CDR1 is SGHRS and CDR2 is YFSETQ. The CDR3 is CASSYELQGTEAFF. The CDR3 DNA reads TGCGCCAGCAGCTACGAATTACAGGGCACTGAAGCTTTCTTT.